The rows below give T cell receptor beta chains drawn from one sample of a study of blood T cells in healthy people across ages. TCRdb re-called the 5' RACE reads with MiXCR, one entry per CDR3 protein. In the table there are about 1.5 million distinct CDR3 sequences, 42% of which are singletons. Material: blood. Receptor source: a young woman in good health. Both conserved end residues are part of each CDR3. Fields, in order: J gene, V gene, CDR3 protein.

>TRBJ2-3|TRBV29-1
CSVLGGLTDTQYF
>TRBJ2-1|TRBV29-1
CSGYKSSYNEQFF
>TRBJ1-4|TRBV7-2
CASSLGVGRTNEKLFF
>TRBJ2-3|TRBV12-3/TRBV12-4
CASSSGDSTDTQYF
>TRBJ2-7|TRBV7-9
CASSPERYEQYF
>TRBJ2-1|TRBV4-3
CASSQDRGYYNEQFF
>TRBJ1-6|TRBV3-1
CASSQGDRGNSPLHF
>TRBJ2-1|TRBV20-1
CSARDILAGGETQFF
>TRBJ2-5|TRBV11-2
CASSLERVTQYF
>TRBJ1-1|TRBV29-1
CSVEGPTGMNTEAFF
>TRBJ2-1|TRBV7-2
CASSFPSGGGSYNEQFF
>TRBJ2-3|TRBV3-1
CASSQVRDYRTDTQYF
>TRBJ1-1|TRBV20-1
CSARTLGGDFNTEAFF
>TRBJ1-4|TRBV6-6
CASASGTGLEKLFF
>TRBJ1-2|TRBV27
CASSFYGQGALRGYTF
>TRBJ1-5|TRBV7-2
CASRGGGQPQHF
>TRBJ2-5|TRBV7-9
CASDSDTRGAETQYF
>TRBJ1-1|TRBV20-1
CSARRGTGLSLAFF
>TRBJ1-4|TRBV6-5
CASSPGREKLFF
>TRBJ2-1|TRBV5-4
CASSSTELAAYNEQFF
>TRBJ2-5|TRBV20-1
CSARDMSGTWMVEQETQYF
>TRBJ2-1|TRBV20-1
CRPGQGPNEQFF
>TRBJ2-4|TRBV11-2
CASSPRFMTSGRGSAKNIQYF
>TRBJ1-1|TRBV6-6
CASSSQAGAEAFF
>TRBJ1-5|TRBV3-1
CASSLEPTGTQHF
>TRBJ2-1|TRBV20-1
CSAKTGERNEQFF
>TRBJ1-2|TRBV21-1
CASRPPGTGWEANYGYTF
>TRBJ1-1|TRBV7-2
CASSTQGQPVEAFF
>TRBJ1-1|TRBV5-1
CASSNPYRARDTEAFF
>TRBJ2-3|TRBV27
CASRLAGLDTQYF
>TRBJ2-5|TRBV4-3
CASSQDEGHETQYF
>TRBJ2-3|TRBV6-1
CASSDFGTGTDTQYF